What follows are 19 T cell receptor beta chains derived from one specimen sequenced in a study of CD8 T cells in Susac syndrome. Reverse transcription of roughly 0.5 to 1 ug RNA was carried out with random hexamers. TCRdb reprocessed the immunoSEQ multiplex PCR reads with MiXCR, giving one entry per CDR3 protein. The sample contains roughly 400,000 distinct CDR3 sequences, 75% to 90% of which appear only once. Material: CD8+ T cells from PBMCs. The receptors stem from a human donor with multiple sclerosis.

The rearrangement links TRBV6-5 to TRBJ2-7, with 8 bases fitting TRBD2. Germline V gene sequence: CDR1 MNHEY, CDR2 SVGAGI. J was trimmed by 3 bases and V by 7 bases; bases with no gene match: 11. The CDR3 length is 15 residues. This CDR3 reads CASTVTSGSLYEQYF. CDR3 nucleotide sequence: TGTGCCAGCACCGTAACTAGCGGAAGTCTCTACGAGCAGTACTTC.

The CDR3 bases are TGTGCCAGCAGCGGACTAGCGGGAGTGTACGAGCAGTACTTC. Translation: CASSGLAGVYEQYF. The rearrangement joins TRBV2 to TRBJ2-7; 13 bases are a match to TRBD2. Losses at the gene ends were 6 bases for V and 4 bases for J; bases not matched to a gene: 3. Germline-derived CDR1 and CDR2 are SNHLY and FYNNEI. CDR3 length: 14 amino acids.

Turning to this clonotype: The junction shows a germline mismatch at one end, possibly a read error. The rearrangement links TRBV19 to TRBJ2-7; 9 bases match TRBD1. The germline V gene has CDR1 LNHDA and CDR2 SQIVND (reference sequence). There are 14 residues in the CDR3. The CDR3 reads CASSRTGESSEQYF. Written as DNA, the CDR3 is TGTGCCAGTAGTCGGACAGGGGAGTCCTCCGAGCAGTACTTC. The full variable domain, completed using reference TRBV19 and TRBJ2-7, is DGGITQSPKYLFRKEGQNVTLSCEQNLNHDAMYWYRQDPGQGLRLIYYSQIVNDFQKGDIAEGYSVSREKKESFPLTVTSAQKNPTAFYLCASSRTGESSEQYFGPGTRLTVT.

CDR3 DNA: TGTGCCAGCAGCTTGGGGACCCTCGCTACCTATGGCTACACCTTC. It is translated as CASSLGTLATYGYTF. The gene calls are TRBV5-6 and TRBJ1-2; D not certain. This CDR3 spans 15 amino acids. The V end was cut by 0 bases, the J end by 4 bases, with 13 bases between. Germline V CDR1 and CDR2: SGHDT, YYEEEE.

The chain has TRBV20-1 and TRBJ2-3, with D tentatively TRBD1 or TRBD2 (5 bases each). Germline CDR1 reads DFQATT; CDR2 reads SNEGSKA (reference sequence). V was shortened by 7 bases and J by 1 base, with 15 bases between the two germline ends. The CDR3 is made up of 14 amino acids. The CDR3 here is CSVWGTTRTDTQYF. CDR3 bases: TGCAGTGTGTGGGGGACGACTCGCACAGATACGCAGTATTTT.

The chain carries TRBV4-1 and TRBJ2-1, with TRBD1 identical over 10 bases. The CDR3 covers 17 residues. Per germline, CDR1 MGHRA and CDR2 YSYEKL. The ends lost 0 bases at V and 5 bases at J; junction bases unmatched: 7. The CDR3 DNA reads as TGCGCCAGCAGCCAAGAGTGGACAGGGGGGGCTGACAATGAGCAGTTCTTC. This codes for CASSQEWTGGADNEQFF.

The CDR3 reads CASSPPGIGELFF. CDR3 sequence (DNA): TGTGCCAGCAGCCCTCCAGGGATCGGGGAGCTGTTTTTT. The V and J genes are TRBV3-1 and TRBJ2-2; tentatively, D is TRBD1 (5 bases). V was shortened by 4 bases and J by 7 bases, with 10 bases between the two germline ends. This CDR3 is 13 amino acids long. CDR1 LGHDT and CDR2 YNNKEL come from the germline V gene (reference sequence).

In its sample, this clonotype was seen a few times. This chain joins TRBV29-1 and TRBJ2-7, with D perhaps matching TRBD2 (5 bases). Trimming took 4 bases from V and 0 from J, leaving 10 bases between them. The CDR3 loop spans 13 amino acids. Germline loops: CDR1 SQVTM, CDR2 ANQGSEA. CDR3 sequence (DNA): TGCAGCGTTGTTGTGGGGAGCTCCTACGAGCAGTACTTC. It codes for CSVVVGSSYEQYF.

The chain links TRBV4-1 to TRBJ1-2; no firm D call. In germline, CDR1 is MGHRA, CDR2 YSYEKL. The CDR3 runs 13 residues. Deletions cut 0 bases from V and 6 bases from J, with 8 bases between. CDR3 region: CASSQEQIHGYTF. Here the CDR3 DNA reads TGCGCCAGCAGCCAAGAACAGATTCATGGCTACACCTTC.

The J gene is TRBJ2-6, the V gene TRBV27; 12 bases map to TRBD1. Per the germline V gene, CDR1 is MNHEY and CDR2 is SMNVEV (reference sequence). V shed 0 bases and J 4 bases; nucleotides not matched to a gene: 4. The CDR3 sequence is 18 residues long. Here the CDR3 reads CASSLSGQGAGGANVLTF. In nucleotides, the CDR3 is TGTGCCAGCAGTTTATCGGGACAGGGGGCTGGCGGGGCCAACGTCCTGACTTTC.

This clonotype has a handful of counts. The chain employs TRBV27 and TRBJ1-1; D may be TRBD1 (5 bases). V lost 6 bases and J lost 0, with 11 bases in between. The CDR3 sequence is 14 residues long. Looked up from germline, CDR1 is MNHEY and CDR2 is SMNVEV (reference sequence). CDR3 residues: CASSSGTVNTEAFF. CDR3 DNA sequence: TGTGCCAGCAGCTCCGGGACGGTGAACACTGAAGCTTTCTTT.

The CDR3 coding sequence is TGTGCCAGCAGTTTCGTCGGGGTAGAGACCCAGTACTTC. Translation: CASSFVGVETQYF. The chain recombines TRBV27 with TRBJ2-5; D may be TRBD2 (5 bases). V gave up 3 bases and J gave up 4 bases, with 9 bases separating them. Per the germline V gene, CDR1 is MNHEY and CDR2 is SMNVEV (reference sequence). This CDR3 has 13 amino acids.

CDR3 nucleotides: TGTGCCAGCAGTGAAGAATCCGGCGGCGGCTCTGGAAACACCATATATTTT. This gives the protein CASSEESGGGSGNTIYF. This sequence joins TRBV2 and TRBJ1-3, with D unclear. There are 17 residues in the CDR3. V shed 1 base and J shed 0 bases, with 13 bases lying between them. The germline CDR1 and CDR2 sequences are SNHLY and FYNNEI.

The chain couples TRBV3-1 to TRBJ2-1; TRBD2 matches 14 bases. Looked up from germline, CDR1 is LGHDT and CDR2 is YNNKEL (reference sequence). The V gene end was trimmed by 1 base and the J gene end by 9 bases; junction bases not matched to a gene: 8. The CDR3 has 17 amino acids. CDR3 loop: CASSQVGLAGVFGEQFF. The DNA for the CDR3 is TGTGCCAGCAGCCAAGTGGGACTAGCGGGAGTCTTCGGTGAGCAGTTCTTC.

The chain couples TRBV15 to TRBJ1-5, with TRBD1 as a possible D gene (6 bases). Germline V lookup: CDR1 LNHNV, CDR2 YYDKDF (reference sequence). CDR3 size: 15 residues. V was clipped by 4 bases and J by 1 base, with 11 bases between them. CDR3 region: CATSTSGDSNQPQHF. CDR3 DNA: TGTGCCACCAGCACCTCAGGGGACAGCAATCAGCCCCAGCATTTT.

The rearrangement joins TRBV7-3 to TRBJ2-3; 7 nucleotides align to TRBD2. Unmatched junction bases numbered 11, after V lost 5 bases and J lost 6 bases. This CDR3 spans 15 amino acids. Per germline, CDR1 SGHTA and CDR2 FQGTGA. CDR3 DNA: TGTGCCAGCAGCCTCGGGTTTGCGGGAGCCGATACGCAGTATTTT. Amino acids: CASSLGFAGADTQYF.

The genes are TRBV27 and TRBJ2-1; tentatively, D is TRBD2 (6 bases). Trimming stripped 1 base from V and 3 bases from J, with 7 bases between. Germline V gene sequence: CDR1 MNHEY, CDR2 SMNVEV (reference sequence). This CDR3 region has 14 residues. The CDR3, as DNA: TGTGCCAGCAGTTTATGGGGGGTCTACAATGAGCAGTTCTTC. This gives the protein CASSLWGVYNEQFF.

This clonotype has more than one count but fewer than ten. The chain recombines TRBV15 with TRBJ2-7, with unresolved D. The CDR3 sequence is 12 residues long. Germline loops: CDR1 LNHNV, CDR2 YYDKDF (reference sequence). V lost 1 base, J lost 5 bases, and 6 bases lay in between. Here the CDR3 reads CATSRGDDEQYF. The CDR3 coding sequence is TGTGCCACCAGCAGAGGAGATGACGAGCAGTACTTC.

This chain links TRBV12-5 with TRBJ1-5; D unresolved. The ends were cut back, 1 base at V and 7 bases at J, with 14 bases in the middle. CDR1 and CDR2 from the germline V gene are LGHNT and FRNRAP. The CDR3 is 15 residues long. CDR3 in DNA: TGTGCTAGTGGTTTGGAAGGGTCGATGGGGCAGCCCCAGCATTTT. Translated: CASGLEGSMGQPQHF.